These T cell receptor beta chains were read from a single sample in a study of radiation and T cells in renal cell carcinoma. Only in-frame clones appear in the TCRdb table, and some are missing; sequencing was by immunoSEQ multiplex PCR. Among roughly 100,000 clones listed, 86% were seen once. The material was blood, obtained from a patient whose treatment included radiotherapy and nephrectomy. The origin of the receptors is a man aged 45-65 years with renal cell carcinoma. The CDR3 runs from the conserved cysteine through the conserved F or W. The D gene is left open where the match is weak. Part of the rows lack a size; the others show once, few, many or a class for expanded clones.

j_call	d_call	v_call	clone_size	cdr3_aa	cdr3_nt
TRBJ1-1	NA	TRBV5-4	NA	CASNQGLMNTEAFF	TGTGCCAGCAACCAGGGGCTGATGAACACTGAAGCTTTCTTT
TRBJ2-5	TRBD2	TRBV19	NA	CASSTQLAGIGETQYF	TGTGCCAGTAGTACCCAACTAGCGGGAATAGGGGAGACCCAGTACTTC
TRBJ2-1	NA	TRBV7-2	NA	CASSLGSSSYNEQFF	TGTGCCAGCAGCTTAGGTTCGAGCTCCTACAATGAGCAGTTCTTC
TRBJ2-3	TRBD2	TRBV18	NA	CASLQASGGHTDTQYF	TGTGCCAGCCTCCAGGCTAGCGGGGGCCACACAGATACGCAGTATTTT
TRBJ2-1	TRBD2	TRBV29-1	NA	CSVERLAGGNEQFF	TGCAGCGTTGAAAGGCTTGCGGGGGGCAATGAGCAGTTCTTC
TRBJ2-3	TRBD2	TRBV5-4	NA	CASSLAGATDTQYF	TGTGCCAGCAGCTTAGCGGGGGCAACGGATACGCAGTATTTT
TRBJ2-7	NA	TRBV7-6	NA	CASSVGGSPYEQYF	TGTGCCAGCAGCGTTGGGGGAAGCCCTTACGAGCAGTACTTC
TRBJ2-3	TRBD2	TRBV13	NA	CASSLRERHTQYF	TGTGCCAGCAGCTTGCGGGAGCGGCATACGCAGTATTTT
TRBJ2-5	TRBD1	TRBV18	NA	CASSPGQGMEETQYF	TGTGCCAGCTCACCTGGACAGGGGATGGAAGAGACCCAGTACTTC
TRBJ1-5	TRBD1	TRBV27	NA	CASAPGTGGLNQPQHF	TGTGCCAGCGCCCCTGGGACAGGGGGTTTAAATCAGCCCCAGCATTTT
TRBJ2-1	NA	TRBV5-5	once	CASSPRTSSYNEQFF	TGTGCCAGCAGCCCGCGGACAAGCTCCTACAATGAGCAGTTCTTC
TRBJ2-1	TRBD1	TRBV4-1	NA	CASSQEYAGGWNEQFF	TGCGCCAGCAGCCAAGAGTACGCAGGGGGCTGGAATGAGCAGTTCTTC
TRBJ2-2	TRBD1	TRBV28	NA	CASRQGDGELFF	TGTGCCAGCAGACAGGGGGACGGGGAGCTGTTTTTT
TRBJ2-1	NA	TRBV29-1	NA	CSVEDRVANEQFF	TGCAGCGTTGAAGATAGAGTGGCCAATGAGCAGTTCTTC
TRBJ1-1	NA	TRBV2	NA	CASSVQGNTEAFF	TGTGCCAGCAGTGTCCAGGGGAACACTGAAGCTTTCTTT
TRBJ1-2	NA	TRBV5-1	NA	CASSSETGSYGYTF	TGCGCCAGCAGCTCTGAAACCGGTTCCTATGGCTACACCTTC